The 22 T cell receptor beta chains presented below share a single source sample, sequenced in a study of T-cell memory formation after mild COVID-19. TCRdb ran MiXCR on the 5' RACE reads and lists one entry per CDR3 protein. The table includes approximately 230,000 distinct CDR3 sequences, 16% detected once. Sequencing was performed on PBMCs or a T cell subset sorted from them (not recorded which). The receptors were sampled from a man between 18 and 29 years old who had mild COVID-19 (a few samples of this study predate the infection). Cell type and time point are not known.

This clonotype occurred a few times. The CDR3 here is CASSRDDRDFTEAFF. As DNA, the CDR3 is TGTGCCAGCAGCCGGGACGACAGGGATTTCACTGAAGCTTTCTTT. The rearrangement uses TRBV4-2 and TRBJ1-1, with 7 bases identical to TRBD1. V was clipped by 4 bases and J by 4 bases; unmatched bases: 9. The CDR3 has 15 amino acids. The V gene's germline CDR1 is LGHNA and CDR2 YNFKEQ.

The chain uses TRBV6-6 and TRBJ2-1; 8 nucleotides agree with TRBD1. The J segment lost 2 bases and the V segment lost 6 bases, leaving 6 bases of the junction unmatched. The CDR3 consists of 15 residues. Germline values: CDR1 MNHNY, CDR2 SVGAGI (reference sequence). CDR3 amino acids: CASRRQGTTYNEQFF. The CDR3 coding sequence is TGTGCCAGCAGGCGACAGGGGACCACCTACAATGAGCAGTTCTTC.

This clonotype was counted a few times. This sequence joins TRBV9 and TRBJ2-7, with D uncertain. Germline V gene lookup returns CDR1 SGDLS and CDR2 YYNGEE. The CDR3 has 15 residues. The V gene lost 0 bases and the J gene lost 5 bases, with 15 bases spanning the gap. CDR3 loop: CASSVGDRVRNEQYF. The CDR3 nucleotides are TGTGCCAGCAGCGTAGGTGATAGGGTTCGGAACGAGCAGTACTTC.

This clonotype was counted a few times. The chain employs TRBV6-2 or TRBV6-3 and TRBJ1-2, with TRBD1 matching 8 bases. Trimming cost V 2 bases and J 8 bases; bases outside gene matches: 13. CDR3 length: 16 residues. CDR1 and CDR2 from the germline V gene are MNHEY and SVGEGT. DNA for the CDR3: TGTGCCAGCAGTTACACCATCGGACAGGGATTGGGCGGCTACACCTTC. Translated: CASSYTIGQGLGGYTF.

This chain links TRBV7-2 with TRBJ1-4; D ambiguous. Trimming removed 1 base at V and 1 base at J, with 4 bases between. Germline assignment: CDR1 SGHTA and CDR2 FQGNSA. This CDR3 region has 14 residues. The CDR3 is CASSLGGTNEKLFF. The CDR3 bases are TGTGCCAGCAGCTTAGGCGGAACTAATGAAAAACTGTTTTTT.

This chain uses TRBV3-1 with TRBJ1-5; 8 bases match TRBD1. This CDR3 is 15 amino acids long. J gave up 5 bases and V 0 bases, and 3 bases lay outside the gene matches. CDR1 is LGHDT, CDR2 YNNKEL, per germline (reference sequence). CDR3: CASSQDQGAYQPQHF. The CDR3 coding sequence is TGTGCCAGCAGCCAAGATCAGGGGGCCTATCAGCCCCAGCATTTT.

This clonotype was observed a few times. The V and J genes are TRBV12-3 or TRBV12-4 and TRBJ1-1; the match to TRBD1 covers 7 bases. The CDR3 consists of 13 residues. V lost 7 bases and J lost 4; bases outside the gene matches: 6. The DNA for the CDR3 is TGTGCCAGCACCAGGTACAGGGGCACTGAAGCTTTCTTT. Translation gives CASTRYRGTEAFF.

The CDR3 reads CSASPYTGNTEAFF. In DNA, the CDR3 is TGCAGTGCTAGCCCGTATACGGGAAACACTGAAGCTTTCTTT. This rearrangement joins TRBV20-1 to TRBJ1-1; D ambiguous. The CDR3 is made up of 14 amino acids. Trimming took off 3 bases at V and 2 bases at J, with 13 bases between the two ends. Per the germline V gene, CDR1 is DFQATT and CDR2 is SNEGSKA (reference sequence).

The V gene is TRBV7-2, the J gene TRBJ1-1, with no clear D. CDR3 size: 14 residues. V lost 8 bases, J lost 1 base, and 14 bases lay in between. Germline CDR1 is SGHTA and CDR2 is FQGNSA. Here the CDR3 DNA reads TGTGCCAGCCTCCGGTCGGCAGCGAACACTGAAGCTTTCTTT. Translation: CASLRSAANTEAFF.

This clonotype has only a few counts. J is TRBJ2-5 and V is TRBV20-1; 9 nucleotides line up with TRBD2. Germline CDR1 reads DFQATT; CDR2 reads SNEGSKA (reference sequence). This CDR3 is 16 amino acids long. V shed 5 bases, J shed 0 bases, and the junction held 10 bases outside the gene matches. In DNA, the CDR3 is TGCAGTGCTCCCGGGGTAGCGGGGGCGTACCAAGAGACCCAGTACTTC. This codes for CSAPGVAGAYQETQYF.

The V gene is TRBV7-9, the J gene TRBJ2-6; no definite D call. Trimming took 3 bases from V and 2 from J, leaving 5 bases between them. The V gene's germline CDR1 is SEHNR and CDR2 FQNEAQ (reference sequence). The CDR3 runs to 14 residues. This chain's CDR3 is CASSFSTGANVLTF. In nucleotides, the CDR3 is TGTGCCAGCAGCTTTTCTACTGGGGCCAACGTCCTGACTTTC. Supplemented by reference TRBV7-9 and TRBJ2-6, the full variable domain reads DTGVSQNPRHKITKRGQNVTFRCDPISEHNRLYWYRQTLGQGPEFLTYFQNEAQLEKSRLLSDRFSAERPKGSFSTLEIQRTEQGDSAMYLCASSFSTGANVLTFGAGSRLTVL.

V gene TRBV23-1 combines with J gene TRBJ1-1; 10 nucleotides line up with TRBD1. TRBV23-1 is given ORF status, its function remaining uncertain. Trimming removed 3 bases from V and 1 base from J; junction bases left unmatched: 8. The CDR3 has 17 amino acids. DNA of the CDR3: TGCGCCAGCAGTCATCCCCGGGACAGGGGTGGGAACACTGAAGCTTTCTTT. The encoded protein is CASSHPRDRGGNTEAFF.

J is TRBJ2-1 and V is TRBV5-1; TRBD2 aligns across 9 bases. The ends lost 3 bases at V and 12 bases at J; junction bases unmatched: 22. Germline V gives CDR1 SGHRS, CDR2 YFSETQ. This CDR3 contains 18 residues. The CDR3 here is CASSWGLASNRLHLGQFF. As DNA, the CDR3 is TGCGCCAGCAGCTGGGGACTAGCCTCAAACCGTCTCCACCTTGGGCAGTTCTTC.

CDR3: CAVHREENTEAFF. The DNA of the CDR3 is TGTGCCGTCCACAGGGAAGAGAACACTGAAGCTTTCTTT. V usage is TRBV10-3 and J usage is TRBJ1-1; a weak D match, TRBD1 (6 bases). The germline gives CDR1 ENHRY, CDR2 SYGVKD. CDR3 length: 13 amino acids. V was cut by 11 bases and J by 1 base, with 14 bases left in between.

This clonotype came up many times. This sequence joins TRBV29-1 and TRBJ1-2; no clear D gene. V lost 4 bases and J lost 4, with 10 bases in between. Germline CDR1 reads SQVTM; CDR2 reads ANQGSEA. There are 12 residues in the CDR3. As DNA, the CDR3 is TGCAGCGTTGGTTCCGATCTCTATGGCTACACCTTC. This encodes CSVGSDLYGYTF.

The chain is built from TRBV9 and TRBJ1-2; D not certain. The CDR3 consists of 13 residues. Germline V CDR1 and CDR2: SGDLS, YYNGEE. Trimming stripped 0 bases from V and 3 bases from J, with 6 bases between. The CDR3 spells CASSVEIDYGYTF. CDR3 bases: TGTGCCAGCAGCGTAGAAATCGACTATGGCTACACCTTC. The full variable domain, in which reference TRBV9 and TRBJ1-2 provide the parts outside the CDR3, is DSGVTQTPKHLITATGQRVTLRCSPRSGDLSVYWYQQSLDQGLQFLIQYYNGEERAKGNILERFSAQQFPDLHSELNLSSLELGDSALYFCASSVEIDYGYTFGSGTRLTVV.

This clonotype was counted between two and nine times. The CDR3: CASTASLTGLYGYTF. The CDR3, as DNA: TGTGCCAGCACCGCAAGTTTGACAGGGCTGTATGGCTACACCTTC. J is TRBJ1-2 and V is TRBV2; 7 bases agree with TRBD1. CDR3 length: 15 residues. The V segment lost 7 bases and the J segment 5 bases; nucleotides outside the gene matches: 13. Germline V gene data show CDR1 as SNHLY and CDR2 as FYNNEI.

This chain joins TRBV5-1 and TRBJ2-1; 7 bases agree with TRBD2. The V and J ends lost 0 bases and 7 bases, in that order; junction bases with no gene match: 10. Germline assignment: CDR1 SGHRS and CDR2 YFSETQ. The CDR3 covers 16 residues. The CDR3 bases are TGCGCCAGCAGCTTGGCTGGGGGGAGGGCCGGAAATGAGCAGTTCTTC. Its translation: CASSLAGGRAGNEQFF.

This clonotype was seen a handful of times. The chain is built from TRBV7-2 and TRBJ2-7, with 9 nucleotides matching TRBD1. The CDR3 consists of 14 residues. Per the germline V gene, CDR1 is SGHTA and CDR2 is FQGNSA. V was clipped by 8 bases and J by 3 bases; unmatched bases: 8. The CDR3 DNA sequence: TGTGCCAGCGCCCCGACAGGGGGTAACTACGAGCAGTACTTC. It is translated as CASAPTGGNYEQYF.

The genes are TRBV5-1 and TRBJ2-3; D perhaps matches TRBD2 (6 bases). The germline V and J ends were trimmed by 3 bases and 4 bases, with 15 bases remaining between them. Germline V lookup: CDR1 SGHRS, CDR2 YFSETQ. CDR3 length equals 15 residues. CDR3 bases: TGCGCCAGCAGCTCGAACAGCGGGTGGGCAGATACGCAGTATTTT. Its translation: CASSSNSGWADTQYF.

This clonotype was observed a handful of times. The rearrangement joins TRBV5-1 to TRBJ2-6; 8 bases align to TRBD1. The germline V gene encodes CDR1 SGHRS and CDR2 YFSETQ. The CDR3 runs 15 residues. Trimming removed 4 bases from V and 4 bases from J; junction bases left unmatched: 4. The DNA for the CDR3 is TGCGCCAGCAGCCTGACAGGGGACGGGGCCAACGTCCTGACTTTC. Translated: CASSLTGDGANVLTF.

This clonotype was recorded a few times. The rearrangement uses TRBV7-3 and TRBJ2-3; 10 bases are shared with TRBD2. Germline CDR1 is SGHTA and CDR2 is FQGTGA. After removal of 4 bases from V and 1 base from J, the junction contained 5 bases not matched to a gene. This CDR3 region has 16 residues. The CDR3 DNA reads TGTGCCAGCAGCTCCGAGCGGGGGGGTGGCACAGATACGCAGTATTTT. Translation gives CASSSERGGGTDTQYF.